This is a list of T cell receptor beta chains from one sample in a study of vaccination effects on CD4 cells after COVID-19. The antigens of these receptors remain unknown. Only in-frame clones appear in the TCRdb table, and some are missing; sequencing was by immunoSEQ multiplex PCR. The sample consists of over 25,000 clones, about 79% of them appearing once. The sample in question was CD4+ T cells from PBMCs cultured with SARS-CoV-2 spike peptides, obtained after COVID-19 vaccination. These receptors were taken from a human donor who received a COVID-19 vaccine. Some clones in this sample may be carry-over from other donors' samples. Each CDR3 is given with its conserved first and last residue. D genes are given only for firm matches. Clone size is given for some rows only: seen once, a few or many times, or a class if the clone is expanded.

clone_size d_call j_call v_call cdr3_aa cdr3_nt
. TRBD1 TRBJ2-5 TRBV30 CAWGGQGRETQYF TGTGCCTGGGGGGGACAGGGGCGGGAGACCCAGTACTTC
. TRBD2 TRBJ2-2 TRBV29-1 CSALGTRRTGELFF TGCAGCGCCCTGGGGACTAGGCGCACCGGGGAGCTGTTTTTT
. . TRBJ2-3 TRBV11-2 CASSLELGRGIDTQYF TGTGCCAGCAGCTTAGAACTGGGGCGGGGCATAGATACGCAGTATTTT
. TRBD2 TRBJ2-1 TRBV9 CASSARLAGGPSSSYNEQFF TGTGCCAGCAGCGCCCGACTAGCGGGGGGTCCTTCTAGCTCCTACAATGAGCAGTTCTTC
once . TRBJ1-6 TRBV7-2 CASSPGNSPLHF TGTGCCAGCAGCCCGGGGAATTCACCCCTCCACTTT
once TRBD1 TRBJ1-5 TRBV6-1 CASSVPTGNPNQPQHF TGTGCCAGCAGTGTTCCGACAGGGAATCCCAATCAGCCCCAGCATTTT
. TRBD1 TRBJ1-4 TRBV5-1 CASSSSGGVNEKLFF TGCGCCAGCAGCTCCTCAGGGGGCGTAAATGAAAAACTGTTTTTT
. TRBD1 TRBJ2-2 TRBV3-1/TRBV3-2 CASSQAGGTNTGELFF TGTGCCAGCAGCCAAGCAGGGGGTACGAACACCGGGGAGCTGTTTTTT
. . TRBJ2-5 TRBV5-1 CASSRGTQLETQYF TGCGCCAGCAGTAGAGGGACCCAGTTGGAGACCCAGTACTTC
. TRBD2 TRBJ2-5 TRBV7-7 CASSRNGASGETQYF TGTGCCAGCAGTCGTAATGGGGCTAGCGGAGAGACCCAGTACTTC
. . TRBJ2-5 TRBV30 CAWTRTDLQETQYF TGTGCCTGGACCCGGACAGATCTTCAAGAGACCCAGTACTTC
. TRBD1 TRBJ1-5 TRBV7-2 CASSYRDSGTYSNQPQHF TGTGCCAGCAGCTATCGGGACAGCGGAACATATAGCAATCAGCCCCAGCATTTT
. TRBD1 TRBJ2-3 TRBV2 CASSSSGTAADTQYF TGTGCCAGCAGTAGCTCCGGGACAGCGGCAGATACGCAGTATTTT
. TRBD1 TRBJ2-2 TRBV19 CASSIKGGGTGELFF TGTGCCAGTAGTATAAAAGGGGGCGGCACCGGGGAGCTGTTTTTT
. TRBD1 TRBJ2-2 TRBV19 CASSSDRADTGELFF TGTGCCAGTAGTTCCGACAGGGCGGACACCGGGGAGCTGTTTTTT
few . TRBJ2-2 TRBV5-1 CASSFNGGVAGELFF TGCGCCAGCAGCTTTAACGGGGGCGTTGCCGGGGAGCTGTTTTTT
. TRBD1 TRBJ1-2 TRBV6-5 CASSYDRDGYNYGYTF TGTGCCAGCAGTTACGACAGGGATGGTTATAACTATGGCTACACCTTC
. TRBD2 TRBJ2-3 TRBV5-6 CASSRGGWSDTQYF TGTGCCAGCAGCCGGGGGGGATGGTCAGATACGCAGTATTTT
. . TRBJ1-2 TRBV7-2 CASSRTNYGYTF TGTGCCAGCAGCCGTACCAACTATGGCTACACCTTC
. . TRBJ2-4 TRBV2 CASSVIRPAKNIQYF TGTGCCAGCAGTGTGATCCGGCCGGCCAAAAACATTCAGTACTTC
. . TRBJ2-2 TRBV9 CASSEAGAGELFF TGTGCCAGCAGCGAGGCGGGTGCCGGGGAGCTGTTTTTT
. TRBD1 TRBJ1-6 TRBV10-3 CAISELAGGDSPLHF TGTGCCATCAGTGAGTTAGCAGGGGGCGATTCACCCCTCCACTTT
. . TRBJ2-3 TRBV5-1 CASSLLGSARSGDTQYF TGCGCCAGCAGCTTGTTGGGCAGCGCGCGGTCAGGAGATACGCAGTATTTT
. . TRBJ2-2 TRBV7-3 CASSSDSPNTGELFF TGTGCCAGCAGCTCGGACAGCCCGAACACCGGGGAGCTGTTTTTT
. TRBD1 TRBJ1-2 TRBV19 CASSPQGQSNYGYTF TGTGCCAGTAGTCCCCAGGGACAGTCAAACTATGGCTACACCTTC
. TRBD2 TRBJ2-2 TRBV4-3 CASSPRLAGGPSYGELFF TGCGCCAGCAGCCCCCGCTTAGCGGGGGGGCCGAGTTACGGGGAGCTGTTTTTT
few TRBD2 TRBJ2-6 TRBV6-2/TRBV6-3 CASSSGGPGANVLTF TGTGCCAGCAGTTCGGGGGGACCCGGGGCCAACGTCCTGACTTTC
. . TRBJ1-1 TRBV28 CASSPMRVGKPTEAFF TGTGCCAGCAGTCCTATGCGGGTGGGGAAACCTACTGAAGCTTTCTTT
. . TRBJ1-2 TRBV19 CASRGLGYTF TGTGCCAGTAGGGGGCTAGGCTACACCTTC
. . TRBJ2-6 TRBV19 CASSIKGGGANVLTF TGTGCCAGTAGTATTAAGGGTGGTGGGGCCAACGTCCTGACTTTC
. . TRBJ1-2 TRBV6-5 CAIRAGNGGYTF TGTGCCATCCGGGCGGGAAATGGAGGCTACACCTTC
. . TRBJ2-2 TRBV7-3 CASSLRGVTGELFF TGTGCCAGCAGCTTAAGGGGGGTCACCGGGGAGCTGTTTTTT
. TRBD1 TRBJ1-1 TRBV3-1/TRBV3-2 CASSQPGGNTEAFF TGTGCCAGCAGCCAACCAGGGGGGAACACTGAAGCTTTCTTT
. . TRBJ2-5 TRBV18 CASSPPTLETQYF TGTGCCAGCTCACCACCAACCCTAGAGACCCAGTACTTC
few . TRBJ1-6 TRBV19 CASSINKGLGSPLHF TGTGCCAGTAGTATAAACAAGGGCCTCGGATCACCCCTCCACTTT
. TRBD2 TRBJ2-3 TRBV9 CASSAERGRTTDTQYF TGTGCCAGCAGCGCCGAGCGGGGGCGCACCACAGATACGCAGTATTTT
. . TRBJ2-2 TRBV6-5 CASSLLLGGELFF TGTGCCAGCAGTCTCCTCCTCGGCGGGGAGCTGTTTTTT
. . TRBJ2-6 TRBV6-2/TRBV6-3 CASSYGGSGANVLTF TGTGCCAGCAGTTACGGGGGATCTGGGGCCAACGTCCTGACTTTC
. TRBD2 TRBJ2-2 TRBV5-1 CASRLAVNTGELFF TGCGCCAGCCGACTAGCGGTAAACACCGGGGAGCTGTTTTTT
. . TRBJ1-4 TRBV5-1 CASSLGVGLNEKLFF TGCGCCAGCAGCTTGGGAGTCGGACTAAATGAAAAACTGTTTTTT
. TRBD2 TRBJ2-3 TRBV6-5 CASTGTSGGGDTQYF TGTGCCAGCACCGGGACTAGCGGGGGGGGAGATACGCAGTATTTT
. . TRBJ2-3 TRBV7-2 CASSSPFGPASTDTQYF TGTGCCAGCAGCTCTCCCTTCGGTCCTGCGAGCACAGATACGCAGTATTTT